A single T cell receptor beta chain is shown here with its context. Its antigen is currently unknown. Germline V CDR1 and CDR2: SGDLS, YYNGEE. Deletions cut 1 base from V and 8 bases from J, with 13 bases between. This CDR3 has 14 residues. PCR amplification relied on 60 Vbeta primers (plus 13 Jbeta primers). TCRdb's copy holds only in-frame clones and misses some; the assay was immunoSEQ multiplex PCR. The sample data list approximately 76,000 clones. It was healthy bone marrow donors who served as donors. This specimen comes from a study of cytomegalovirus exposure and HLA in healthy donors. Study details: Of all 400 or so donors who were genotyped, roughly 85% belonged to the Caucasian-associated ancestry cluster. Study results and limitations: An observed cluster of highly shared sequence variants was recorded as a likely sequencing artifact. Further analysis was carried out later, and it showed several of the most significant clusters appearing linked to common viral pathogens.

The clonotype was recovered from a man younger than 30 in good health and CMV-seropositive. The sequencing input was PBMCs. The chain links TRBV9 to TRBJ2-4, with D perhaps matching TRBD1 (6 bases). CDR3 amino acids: CASSVTAQGYIQYF. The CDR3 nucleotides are TGTGCCAGCAGCGTAACAGCACAGGGTTACATTCAGTACTTC.